These T cell receptor beta chains were read from a single sample in a study of blood T cells in healthy people across ages. TCRdb recomputed calls from the 5' RACE reads with MiXCR, one row per CDR3 protein. The repertoire has roughly 800,000 distinct CDR3 sequences, about 53% of them found once; the top ten carry about 42%. The sequenced material came from blood. The receptor source for this set is an older man in good health. Both conserved end residues are part of each CDR3. D genes are given only for firm matches. Clone sizes are given selectively: once, few, many, or a class where the clone is expanded.

>TRBV11-2|14|NA|NA|TRBJ1-2
TGTGCCAGCAGCTTAGTCGGGACAAGCTATGGCTACACCTTC
CASSLVGTSYGYTF
>TRBV20-1|13|NA|NA|TRBJ1-2
TGCAGTGCTAGAATGTCCCTCGCCCCTAGCTACACCTTC
CSARMSLAPSYTF
>TRBV3-1|15|NA|NA|TRBJ1-5
TGTGCCAGCAGCCCATGGCCGGGGGCGAATCAGCCCCAGCATTTT
CASSPWPGANQPQHF
>TRBV20-1|13|once|TRBD1|TRBJ1-2
TGCAGTGCTAATCTCAGGGGGCCTGACGGCTACACCTTC
CSANLRGPDGYTF
>TRBV6-5|13|once|TRBD2|TRBJ2-1
TGTGCCAGCAGTACCCCCGGGACTAGAATTATGTTCTTC
CASSTPGTRIMFF
>TRBV9|16|NA|TRBD1|TRBJ2-5
TGTGCCAGCAGCGTAGGTGCCGGGACAGGGAACAATGAGCAGTACTTC
CASSVGAGTGNNEQYF
>TRBV5-1|13|once|NA|TRBJ1-2
TGCGCCAGCAGGAACGGTGCTAACTATGGCTACACCTTC
CASRNGANYGYTF
>TRBV7-2|13|NA|NA|TRBJ1-5
TGTGCCAGCAGCCCTGACAGAACCCAGCCCCAGCATTTT
CASSPDRTQPQHF
>TRBV15|17|NA|TRBD2|TRBJ2-1
TGTGCCACCAGCAGAGTGGCCGGTCGGCGGGAGGGCAATGAGCAGTTCTTC
CATSRVAGRREGNEQFF
>TRBV25-1|15|NA|NA|TRBJ2-1
TGTGCCAGCAGTGAGGAGCGGAACTCCTACAATGAGCAGTTCTTC
CASSEERNSYNEQFF
>TRBV5-4|16|NA|NA|TRBJ2-3
TGTGCCAGCAGCTCGCAGGCCGGGAGCATAACAGATACGCAGTATTTT
CASSSQAGSITDTQYF
>TRBV7-9|17|NA|TRBD1|TRBJ2-1
TGTGCCAGCAGCTCGTTCTCGGCGACAGGGCCCTACAATGAGCAGTTCTTC
CASSSFSATGPYNEQFF
>TRBV21-1|14|NA|NA|TRBJ2-3
TGTGCCAGCAGCGGGACTAGGGAGGGCAGATACGCGTATTTT
CASSGTREGRYAYF
>TRBV5-1|15|once|NA|TRBJ2-1
TGCGCCAGCAGCTTGGGGCTAGTGGGTCGCAATGAGCAGTTCTTC
CASSLGLVGRNEQFF
>TRBV20-1|14|NA|NA|TRBJ2-3
TGCAGTCCCCAGAGGGGATCTAGCACAGATACGCAGTATTTT
CSPQRGSSTDTQYF
>TRBV3-1|15|once|NA|TRBJ1-2
TGTGCCAGCAGCCGACGGGGGGGCCCCAACTATGGCTACACCTTC
CASSRRGGPNYGYTF